A selection of T cell receptor beta chains follows, all from one sample in a study of T cells in Graves' hyperthyroidism and ophthalmopathy. TCRdb itself ran the multiplex PCR reads through MiXCR, one entry per CDR3 protein. The sample contains some 200,000 distinct CDR3 sequences, 17% of which appear only once. Specimen: blood. These receptors were collected from a man aged 50 to 60 with Graves' hyperthyroidism. Each CDR3 is given with its conserved first and last residue. D genes are given only for firm matches. Clone size, where shown, is once, few, many, or a class for clones that have expanded.

abundance: few; d_gene: -; j_gene: TRBJ2-3; v_gene: TRBV5-6; CDR3aa: CASSLDRRLITSTDTQYF; CDR3nt: TGTGCCAGCAGCTTGGACAGGAGATTAATTACTAGCACAGATACGCAGTATTTT
abundance: few; d_gene: -; j_gene: TRBJ1-1; v_gene: TRBV20-1; CDR3aa: CGASSGSTEAFF; CDR3nt: TGCGGTGCCTCCAGTGGGAGCACTGAAGCTTTCTTT
abundance: many; d_gene: -; j_gene: TRBJ2-3; v_gene: TRBV6-1; CDR3aa: CASSEVLGSKADTQYF; CDR3nt: TGTGCCAGCAGTGAGGTGCTGGGCTCTAAGGCGGATACGCAGTATTTT
abundance: -; d_gene: -; j_gene: TRBJ1-2; v_gene: TRBV28; CDR3aa: CASSLTNPNRDPQGYGYTF; CDR3nt: TGTGCCAGCAGTTTAACGAATCCCAACAGGGACCCTCAAGGCTATGGCTACACCTTC
abundance: many; d_gene: TRBD2; j_gene: TRBJ2-5; v_gene: TRBV13; CDR3aa: CASSPPVAGEVAGRTQYF; CDR3nt: TGTGCCAGCAGCCCCCCTGTAGCGGGAGAGGTCGCTGGTCGGACCCAGTACTTC
abundance: few; d_gene: TRBD2; j_gene: TRBJ2-1; v_gene: TRBV5-1; CDR3aa: CASSVTGTSSDEQFF; CDR3nt: TGCGCCAGCAGCGTGACCGGGACTAGCTCCGATGAGCAGTTCTTC
abundance: many; d_gene: -; j_gene: TRBJ1-5; v_gene: TRBV28; CDR3aa: CASSLYRKLQPQHF; CDR3nt: TGTGCCAGCAGTTTATACAGGAAGCTTCAGCCCCAGCATTTT
abundance: many; d_gene: TRBD2; j_gene: TRBJ2-7; v_gene: TRBV7-9; CDR3aa: CASSFSGSGDEQYF; CDR3nt: TGTGCCAGCAGCTTCAGCGGGAGCGGTGACGAGCAGTACTTC
abundance: many; d_gene: TRBD1; j_gene: TRBJ1-4; v_gene: TRBV28; CDR3aa: CASSSPGGGDEKLFF; CDR3nt: TGTGCCAGCAGTTCCCCAGGGGGGGGAGACGAAAAACTGTTTTTT
abundance: -; d_gene: TRBD1; j_gene: TRBJ2-5; v_gene: TRBV15; CDR3aa: CATSPRSDRGETQYF; CDR3nt: TGTGCCACCAGCCCCCGAAGCGACAGGGGAGAGACCCAGTACTTC
abundance: -; d_gene: -; j_gene: TRBJ2-7; v_gene: TRBV27; CDR3aa: CASRGPRDSSYEQYF; CDR3nt: TGTGCCAGCAGGGGGCCTCGGGACTCCTCCTACGAGCAGTACTTC
abundance: many; d_gene: TRBD2; j_gene: TRBJ2-1; v_gene: TRBV4-3; CDR3aa: CASSHGLAGNNEQFF; CDR3nt: TGCGCCAGCAGCCATGGACTAGCGGGCAACAATGAGCAGTTCTTC
abundance: many; d_gene: TRBD1; j_gene: TRBJ1-6; v_gene: TRBV3-1; CDR3aa: CASSQVRGNSPLHF; CDR3nt: TGTGCCAGCAGCCAAGTCAGGGGGAATTCACCCCTCCACTTT
abundance: few; d_gene: TRBD2; j_gene: TRBJ2-1; v_gene: TRBV7-6; CDR3aa: CASSFSLAQNEQFF; CDR3nt: TGTGCCAGCAGCTTTTCACTAGCGCAAAATGAGCAGTTCTTC
abundance: -; d_gene: -; j_gene: TRBJ2-6; v_gene: TRBV5-1; CDR3aa: CASSLRDGLSGANVLTF; CDR3nt: TGCGCCAGCAGCTTGCGGGACGGACTCTCTGGGGCCAACGTCCTGACTTTC
abundance: many; d_gene: TRBD1; j_gene: TRBJ2-6; v_gene: TRBV11-2; CDR3aa: CASSRGQGPPGANVLTF; CDR3nt: TGTGCCAGCAGTAGGGGGCAGGGCCCTCCTGGGGCCAACGTCCTGACTTTC
abundance: -; d_gene: -; j_gene: TRBJ2-7; v_gene: TRBV11-2; CDR3aa: CASSFTGGQYEQYF; CDR3nt: TGTGCCAGCAGTTTCACGGGGGGCCAATACGAGCAGTACTTC
abundance: -; d_gene: TRBD1; j_gene: TRBJ1-2; v_gene: TRBV10-3; CDR3aa: CAIRTDRGYGYTF; CDR3nt: TGTGCCATCAGAACGGACAGGGGCTATGGCTACACCTTC
abundance: few; d_gene: -; j_gene: TRBJ1-5; v_gene: TRBV28; CDR3aa: CASSFVGFGQPQHF; CDR3nt: TGTGCCAGCAGTTTTGTAGGGTTTGGTCAGCCCCAGCATTTT
abundance: few; d_gene: TRBD1; j_gene: TRBJ1-4; v_gene: TRBV5-1; CDR3aa: CASSLQGVDEKLFF; CDR3nt: TGCGCCAGCAGCCTACAGGGGGTAGACGAAAAACTGTTTTTT
abundance: few; d_gene: TRBD2; j_gene: TRBJ2-7; v_gene: TRBV9; CDR3aa: CASSVAGGPEEQYF; CDR3nt: TGTGCCAGCAGCGTAGCGGGAGGGCCCGAGGAGCAGTACTTC
abundance: many; d_gene: TRBD1; j_gene: TRBJ1-5; v_gene: TRBV12-3/TRBV12-4; CDR3aa: CASSLPGQGLRDQPQHF; CDR3nt: TGTGCCAGCAGTTTACCAGGACAGGGCCTTAGGGATCAGCCCCAGCATTTT
abundance: many; d_gene: TRBD2; j_gene: TRBJ2-1; v_gene: TRBV5-1; CDR3aa: CASSLDPSGKYNEQFF; CDR3nt: TGCGCCAGCAGCTTGGATCCTAGCGGGAAATACAATGAGCAGTTCTTC
abundance: many; d_gene: -; j_gene: TRBJ2-7; v_gene: TRBV30; CDR3aa: CAWTMTGYEQYF; CDR3nt: TGTGCCTGGACCATGACTGGTTACGAGCAGTACTTC
abundance: -; d_gene: -; j_gene: TRBJ2-6; v_gene: TRBV5-1; CDR3aa: CASSLVGNGANVLTF; CDR3nt: TGCGCCAGCAGCTTGGTGGGGAACGGGGCCAACGTCCTGACTTTC
abundance: many; d_gene: -; j_gene: TRBJ2-5; v_gene: TRBV20-1; CDR3aa: CSAPEQGTETQYF; CDR3nt: TGCAGTGCCCCAGAACAGGGTACGGAGACCCAGTACTTC
abundance: many; d_gene: TRBD1; j_gene: TRBJ1-1; v_gene: TRBV28; CDR3aa: CASSTYGQGYTEAFF; CDR3nt: TGTGCCAGCAGTACATATGGACAGGGATATACTGAAGCTTTCTTT
abundance: -; d_gene: -; j_gene: TRBJ2-4; v_gene: TRBV28; CDR3aa: CASYGSGYLKNIQYF; CDR3nt: TGTGCCAGCTACGGATCAGGGTACCTGAAAAACATTCAGTACTTC
abundance: many; d_gene: -; j_gene: TRBJ2-7; v_gene: TRBV11-1; CDR3aa: CASSRSENTYEQYF; CDR3nt: TGTGCCAGCAGCCGATCCGAGAACACCTACGAGCAGTACTTC
abundance: many; d_gene: -; j_gene: TRBJ1-4; v_gene: TRBV7-2; CDR3aa: CASSLGGWEDEKLFF; CDR3nt: TGTGCCAGCAGCTTAGGGGGGTGGGAGGATGAAAAACTGTTTTTT
abundance: -; d_gene: TRBD1; j_gene: TRBJ1-2; v_gene: TRBV19; CDR3aa: CASSPRTGENYGYTF; CDR3nt: TGTGCCAGTAGTCCACGGACAGGAGAAAACTATGGCTACACCTTC
abundance: -; d_gene: TRBD2; j_gene: TRBJ2-1; v_gene: TRBV5-1; CDR3aa: CASSAAGESYNEQSF; CDR3nt: TGCGCCAGCAGCGCTGCGGGAGAGTCCTACAATGAGCAGTCCTTC
abundance: many; d_gene: TRBD2; j_gene: TRBJ2-5; v_gene: TRBV12-3/TRBV12-4; CDR3aa: CASSWGTSAGETQYF; CDR3nt: TGTGCCAGCAGTTGGGGGACTAGCGCGGGAGAGACCCAGTACTTC
abundance: many; d_gene: TRBD2; j_gene: TRBJ2-1; v_gene: TRBV2; CDR3aa: CASSEQAGGGNEQFF; CDR3nt: TGTGCCAGCAGTGAACAAGCGGGAGGTGGTAATGAGCAGTTCTTC
abundance: -; d_gene: -; j_gene: TRBJ1-5; v_gene: TRBV2; CDR3aa: CASSGGYSNQPQHF; CDR3nt: TGTGCCAGCAGTGGGGGTTATAGCAATCAGCCCCAGCATTTT
abundance: -; d_gene: -; j_gene: TRBJ2-2; v_gene: TRBV27; CDR3aa: CASRKSTSLINTGELIF; CDR3nt: TGTGCCAGCAGGAAATCAACTAGTTTAATAAACACCGGGGAGCTGATTTTT
abundance: -; d_gene: TRBD2; j_gene: TRBJ2-3; v_gene: TRBV20-1; CDR3aa: CSARAGAEDTQYF; CDR3nt: TGCAGTGCTCGAGCGGGAGCCGAAGATACGCAGTATTTT
abundance: -; d_gene: -; j_gene: TRBJ2-6; v_gene: TRBV7-9; CDR3aa: CASGLEGWGANVLTF; CDR3nt: TGTGCCAGCGGCTTAGAGGGCTGGGGGGCCAACGTCCTGACTTTC
abundance: -; d_gene: -; j_gene: TRBJ2-5; v_gene: TRBV11-2; CDR3aa: CASRWTSEETQYF; CDR3nt: TGTGCCAGCAGGTGGACATCCGAGGAGACCCAGTACTTC
abundance: -; d_gene: -; j_gene: TRBJ1-2; v_gene: TRBV9; CDR3aa: CASSVVAGVGYGYTF; CDR3nt: TGTGCCAGCAGCGTAGTTGCAGGGGTGGGTTATGGCTACACCTTC
abundance: few; d_gene: -; j_gene: TRBJ1-2; v_gene: TRBV6-1; CDR3aa: CASSPSVGYGYTF; CDR3nt: TGTGCCAGCAGCCCTTCCGTGGGCTATGGCTACACCTTC
abundance: -; d_gene: -; j_gene: TRBJ1-5; v_gene: TRBV10-3; CDR3aa: CAISRGLIEQPQHF; CDR3nt: TGTGCCATCAGTCGGGGGCTGATTGAGCAGCCCCAGCATTTT
abundance: -; d_gene: TRBD2; j_gene: TRBJ2-7; v_gene: TRBV4-1; CDR3aa: CASSQRLAGAYEQYF; CDR3nt: TGCGCCAGCAGCCAGCGACTAGCGGGAGCCTACGAGCAGTACTTC
abundance: few; d_gene: TRBD1; j_gene: TRBJ2-1; v_gene: TRBV27; CDR3aa: CASRRAGGDNEQFF; CDR3nt: TGTGCCAGCAGGAGGGCAGGGGGTGACAATGAGCAGTTCTTC
abundance: many; d_gene: -; j_gene: TRBJ2-5; v_gene: TRBV29-1; CDR3aa: CSVAPSETQYF; CDR3nt: TGCAGCGTTGCCCCGTCAGAGACCCAGTACTTC
abundance: many; d_gene: -; j_gene: TRBJ2-3; v_gene: TRBV20-1; CDR3aa: CSARRGTTTDTQYF; CDR3nt: TGCAGTGCTAGAAGGGGGACGACCACAGATACGCAGTATTTT
abundance: once; d_gene: TRBD1; j_gene: TRBJ2-7; v_gene: TRBV7-9; CDR3aa: CASSLQTGWNEQYF; CDR3nt: TGTGCCAGCAGCCTACAGACAGGGTGGAACGAGCAGTACTTC